This note documents a single T cell receptor (beta chain) sequence. V gave up 2 bases and J gave up 0 bases, with 10 bases separating them. CDR1 and CDR2 from the germline V gene are MNHEY and SVGAGI. This CDR3 spans 16 amino acids. Using a J-beta primer mix together with a sample-barcoded 5' primer, a second PCR was run for about 7 to 12 cycles. Every molecule of cDNA carried a tag from a template-switch adaptor with 12 random nucleotides. Via MiXCR, TCRdb re-called the 5' RACE reads, giving one row per CDR3 protein. This sample has more than 1,400,000 distinct CDR3 sequences, with 42% found just once. This sample is drawn from a study of blood T cells in healthy people across ages.

The sequence was obtained from a woman aged 18-30 years in good health. This rearrangement joins TRBV6-5 to TRBJ1-4; D gene unclear. Sequencing was carried out using blood. The CDR3, as DNA: TGTGCCAGCAGTTACCTTAGACTGGCAACTAATGAAAAACTGTTTTTT. The encoded protein is CASSYLRLATNEKLFF.